The 15 T cell receptor beta chains listed next were all sequenced from one sample in a study of blood T cells in healthy people across ages (dated by TCRdb to about 2015). Receptor amplification or capture employed 5' RACE. Sequencing took place on an Illumina HiSeq 2500. A second PCR of roughly 6 to 11 cycles was performed with a sample-barcoded 5' primer and a J-beta primer mix. The public reads were quality trimmed at Q25 with fastp and then assembled into clones with MiXCR by TCRdb, keeping productive beta chains. Every CDR3 protein is listed once, alongside the most common genes and DNA of its rows. In all, the sample holds around 1,700,000 distinct CDR3 sequences, and roughly 27% of those were seen once. Jointly, the top ten make up more than 6% of the sample. The sample was blood. Receptors were obtained from a woman in her 30s in good health.

The V call is TRBV27, the J call TRBJ2-7; D remains ambiguous. There are 13 residues in the CDR3. Germline lookup yields CDR1 MNHEY and CDR2 SMNVEV (reference sequence). Deletions cut 6 bases from V and 3 bases from J, with 12 bases between. The CDR3 coding sequence is TGTGCCAGCAGAAGAACCCAGAGCTACGAGCAGTACTTC. Translating gives CASRRTQSYEQYF.

This clonotype showed up many times. The genes are TRBV28 and TRBJ2-5; 10 bases map to TRBD1. Germline V lookup: CDR1 MDHEN, CDR2 SYDVKM. Trimming took 8 bases from V and 7 from J; bases not matched to a gene: 7. The CDR3 sequence is 13 residues long. This chain's CDR3 is CASAGQGGWTQYF. CDR3 nucleotides: TGTGCCAGCGCCGGACAGGGGGGGTGGACCCAGTACTTC.

V is TRBV12-3 or TRBV12-4 and J is TRBJ2-1, with D perhaps given as TRBD1 or TRBD2 (5 bases each). The ends were cut back, 4 bases at V and 13 bases at J, with 17 bases in the middle. The CDR3 length is 13 residues. The CDR3 loop is CASSSGDVETQFF. As DNA, the CDR3 is TGTGCCAGCAGTTCCGGGGACGTAGAGACCCAGTTCTTC.

This clonotype has more than one count but fewer than ten. V usage is TRBV4-2 and J usage is TRBJ2-7; 7 bases fit TRBD2. Germline V gene lookup returns CDR1 LGHNA and CDR2 YNFKEQ. The CDR3 runs to 16 residues. V shed 0 bases and J 4 bases; nucleotides not matched to a gene: 9. DNA for the CDR3: TGTGCCAGCAGCCAAGATATTACTAGCGAGGGATACGAGCAGTACTTC. This encodes CASSQDITSEGYEQYF.

There are a few counts of this clonotype. This chain links TRBV5-6 with TRBJ2-2; TRBD2 might be the D (6 bases). The CDR3 sequence is 14 residues long. V was shortened by 7 bases and J by 5 bases, with 15 bases between the two germline ends. Germline V gene data show CDR1 as SGHDT and CDR2 as YYEEEE. CDR3 DNA: TGTGCCAGCCGATTCGGGAGTGGAACCGGGGAGCTGTTTTTT. Translating it yields CASRFGSGTGELFF.

The rearrangement links TRBV10-3 to TRBJ2-1; 7 positions agree with TRBD2. This CDR3 has 17 residues. V was clipped by 2 bases and J by 0 bases; unmatched bases: 7. From germline, CDR1 is ENHRY and CDR2 SYGVKD. CDR3 region: CAISELTSRGSYNEQFF. In nucleotides, the CDR3 is TGTGCCATCAGTGAGCTGACTAGCAGAGGCTCCTACAATGAGCAGTTCTTC.

This clonotype was detected only a few times. V gene TRBV12-3 or TRBV12-4 combines with J gene TRBJ1-2, with a weak D call TRBD1 (6 bases). The CDR3 consists of 11 residues. The germline V and J ends were trimmed by 6 bases and 8 bases, with 10 bases remaining between them. The CDR3 DNA reads as TGTGCCAGCAGCACAGGGATAGGCTACACCTTC. It codes for CASSTGIGYTF.

The J gene is TRBJ2-7, the V gene TRBV6-2 or TRBV6-3; D is possibly TRBD2 (6 bases). The germline V gene encodes CDR1 MNHEY and CDR2 SVGEGT. Trimming pared 10 bases from V and 6 bases from J, leaving 13 bases between. The CDR3 has 11 residues. The CDR3 coding sequence is TGTGCCACCGAAGGAGGGCGCGAGCAGTACTTC. Translation gives CATEGGREQYF.

This chain uses TRBV20-1 with TRBJ2-1, with 10 bases lining up with TRBD2. The length of the CDR3 is 15 residues. Germline assignment: CDR1 DFQATT and CDR2 SNEGSKA (reference sequence). The V segment lost 0 bases and the J segment 4 bases; nucleotides outside the gene matches: 3. CDR3 sequence (DNA): TGCAGTGCTAGAGATCCAGCGGGGGGGTACAATGAGCAGTTCTTC. Translation gives CSARDPAGGYNEQFF.

V gene TRBV7-2 combines with J gene TRBJ2-1; 8 positions match TRBD1. Looked up from germline, CDR1 is SGHTA and CDR2 is FQGNSA. Losses at the gene ends were 1 base for V and 10 bases for J; bases not matched to a gene: 15. This CDR3 spans 17 amino acids. The DNA for the CDR3 is TGTGCCAGCAGCTTAGGGACAGGGACCGTGATCAGTAGCGAGCAGTTCTTC. The encoded protein is CASSLGTGTVISSEQFF.

With regard to this clonotype: An end of the junction differs from the germline gene, which may be a read error. The chain employs TRBV18 and TRBJ2-1, with TRBD1 as a possible D gene (5 bases). Germline loops: CDR1 KGHSH, CDR2 LQKENI. This CDR3 comprises 14 residues. The CDR3 sequence is CATSDTGRYNEQFF. The DNA for the CDR3 is TGTGCCACCTCAGACACAGGTCGATACAATGAGCAGTTCTTC.

A word on this clonotype: The junction and the germline gene differ at one end; a read error may be behind it. The J gene is TRBJ1-1, the V gene TRBV10-2; no reliable D call. The CDR3 has 13 residues. Germline V CDR1 and CDR2: WSHSY, SAAADI. CDR3 nucleotide sequence: TGCGCCAGCAGGGAGTCGAATGGAGTTGAAGCTTTCTTT. This sequence encodes CASRESNGVEAFF.

This clonotype was observed a handful of times. CDR3 sequence (DNA): TGTGCCAGCTCAGCGGACACTAGCAATCAGCCCCAGCATTTT. Translating it yields CASSADTSNQPQHF. V usage is TRBV18 and J usage is TRBJ1-5; D possibly corresponds to TRBD1 (5 bases). The CDR3 spans 14 residues. CDR1 and CDR2 (germline): KGHSH, LQKENI. Trimming pared 5 bases from V and 0 bases from J, leaving 8 bases between.

Ten or more counts support this clonotype. V is TRBV5-1 and J is TRBJ2-7; TRBD1 or TRBD2 may be the D gene (5 bases each). Trimming took 0 bases from V and 5 from J, leaving 12 bases between them. The CDR3 sequence is 14 residues long. Germline values: CDR1 SGHRS, CDR2 YFSETQ. The CDR3: CASSLEVRDDEQYF. The CDR3 DNA is TGCGCCAGCAGCTTGGAGGTCAGGGACGACGAGCAGTACTTC.

The chain has TRBV30 and TRBJ1-5; perhaps TRBD1 as D (5 bases). This CDR3 contains 16 residues. Germline lookup yields CDR1 GTSNPN and CDR2 SVGIG (reference sequence). Trimming removed 2 bases from V and 2 bases from J, with 16 bases in between. The CDR3 DNA follows: TGTGCCTGGAGTTCACTAGGGACGTTCGGCAATCAGCCCCAGCATTTT. This encodes CAWSSLGTFGNQPQHF.